The 32 T cell receptor beta chains reported below all come from one sample, sequenced in a study of response to subunit inactivated influenza vaccine. TCRdb reprocessed the RT-PCR reads via MiXCR and lists one record per CDR3 protein. The sample contains around 570,000 distinct CDR3 sequences, about 10% of which appear only once. This sample also belongs to another study, concerning T cells expressing NK-cell markers. From that study: Making the TCR beta cDNA relied on 5'RACE template switching with UMIs.

The sample was PBMCs from blood, taken on the day of vaccination. The source is a man aged 50 or older who received an inactivated influenza vaccine.

This clonotype was observed many times. V gene TRBV12-3 or TRBV12-4 combines with J gene TRBJ1-2; D remains ambiguous. CDR3 length: 12 residues. Deletions cut 5 bases from V and 2 bases from J, with 6 bases between. The CDR3 spells CASSPRNYGYTF. The CDR3 DNA sequence: TGTGCCAGCAGTCCCAGAAACTATGGCTACACCTTC.

This clonotype came up many times. J is TRBJ2-5 and V is TRBV12-3 or TRBV12-4; no firm D call. This CDR3 has 13 residues. The V and J ends lost 3 bases and 4 bases respectively, with 9 bases between them. The CDR3 sequence: CASSFKAGETQYF. The DNA of the CDR3 is TGTGCCAGCAGTTTCAAAGCTGGAGAGACCCAGTACTTC.

This clonotype appeared many times. The V and J genes are TRBV5-1 and TRBJ1-2, with TRBD1 matching over 8 bases. Germline assignment: CDR1 SGHRS and CDR2 YFSETQ. Unmatched junction bases numbered 3, after V lost 0 bases and J lost 8 bases. The CDR3 contains 13 residues. CDR3 in DNA: TGCGCCAGCAGCTTGGGACAGGGGAAAGGCTACACCTTC. Protein: CASSLGQGKGYTF.

A few counts support this clonotype. The chain is built from TRBV4-3 and TRBJ2-3, with D perhaps TRBD1 (6 bases). V lost 0 bases and J lost 0, with 16 bases in between. The CDR3 has 18 residues. The germline V gene encodes CDR1 LGHNA and CDR2 YSLEER. Here the CDR3 reads CASSQDLWTEPSTDTQYF. The CDR3 nucleotides are TGCGCCAGCAGCCAAGATCTGTGGACAGAGCCTAGCACAGATACGCAGTATTTT.

This clonotype was detected many times. The CDR3, as DNA: TGCGCCAGCAGCTCGGGTGTCCTTAATGAAAAACTGTTTTTT. Translated, it gives CASSSGVLNEKLFF. V gene TRBV5-1 combines with J gene TRBJ1-4; no reliable D call. This CDR3 region has 14 residues. Trimming removed 3 bases at V and 4 bases at J, with 10 bases between. CDR1 is SGHRS and CDR2 is YFSETQ in the germline V gene.

This clonotype was seen ten or more times. The CDR3 nucleotides read TGTGCCAGCACCCTGGGTTGGGGGGGAATCGGGGAGCTGTTTTTT. Residues: CASTLGWGGIGELFF. The chain links TRBV6-1 to TRBJ2-2, with 7 bases matching TRBD2. The J segment lost 7 bases and the V segment lost 7 bases, leaving 12 bases of the junction unmatched. The CDR3 extends over 15 amino acids. The V gene's germline CDR1 is MNHNS and CDR2 SASEGT.

This clonotype came up a few times. This CDR3 reads CASSFGTSPYEQYF. CDR3 bases: TGTGCCAGCAGTTTTGGGACTAGCCCTTACGAGCAGTACTTC. The chain carries TRBV28 and TRBJ2-7; 9 nucleotides align to TRBD2. Germline CDR1 is MDHEN and CDR2 is SYDVKM. This CDR3 is built from 14 residues. V shed 3 bases, J shed 4 bases, and the junction held 4 bases outside the gene matches.

There are many counts of this clonotype. V and J are TRBV30 and TRBJ2-1; D unclear. Germline CDR1 and CDR2: GTSNPN and SVGIG (reference sequence). The CDR3 spans 13 residues. Trimming shortened V by 2 bases and J by 7 bases, and 12 bases separated the two germline ends. CDR3 sequence: CAWSPTWGNEQFF. The CDR3 DNA is TGTGCCTGGAGTCCAACTTGGGGTAATGAGCAGTTCTTC.

The V and J genes are TRBV11-2 and TRBJ2-1, with 7 bases aligning to TRBD2. Per germline, CDR1 SGHAT and CDR2 FQNNGV. This CDR3 contains 15 residues. The trim removed 5 bases at V and 7 bases at J, leaving 11 bases unmatched. CDR3 DNA: TGTGCCAGCAGCCCGGGGAGGGCAGGGAGGAATGAGCAGTTCTTC. Protein: CASSPGRAGRNEQFF.

For this clonotype: Without the conserved terminal phenylalanine or tryptophan, this CDR3 likely stems from a read error. The chain joins TRBV5-1 to TRBJ2-5; D is tentatively TRBD1 or TRBD2 (5 bases each). The V end lost 0 bases, the J end lost 5 bases, and 17 bases lay between the germline ends. Looked up from germline, CDR1 is SGHRS and CDR2 is YFSETQ. The CDR3 length is 16 residues. DNA for the CDR3: TGCGCCAGCAGCTTGGAATGGCAGGGAGAAGGGGAGACCCAGTACTTA. Its protein product is CASSLEWQGEGETQYL.

Only a few counts were recorded for this clonotype. This chain joins TRBV27 and TRBJ1-6; D ambiguous. V dropped 2 bases and J dropped 10 bases, with 9 bases sitting between them. Looked up from germline, CDR1 is MNHEY and CDR2 is SMNVEV (reference sequence). The length of the CDR3 is 13 residues. In nucleotides, the CDR3 is TGTGCCAGCAGTTTAAGGTTCATGTCACCCCTCCACTTT. Translating it yields CASSLRFMSPLHF.

The chain is built from TRBV20-1 and TRBJ2-1; possibly TRBD2 for D (5 bases). The CDR3 consists of 14 residues. V was shortened by 2 bases and J by 9 bases, with 17 bases between the two germline ends. Germline-derived CDR1 and CDR2 are DFQATT and SNEGSKA (reference sequence). Written as DNA, the CDR3 is TGCAGTGCTAGATTTTCCTTGGAGGCGGGTGAGCAGTTCTTC. Protein: CSARFSLEAGEQFF.

The gene calls are TRBV7-8 and TRBJ2-2; the D gene is possibly TRBD1 (5 bases). Germline CDR1 and CDR2: SGHVS and FQNEAQ. V lost 3 bases, J lost 6 bases, and 8 bases lay in between. The CDR3 is 13 amino acids. CDR3 coding DNA: TGTGCCAGCAGCTTCAGGGTCCCCGGGGAGCTGTTTTTT. Its protein product is CASSFRVPGELFF.

This clonotype was seen a handful of times. This chain connects TRBV7-2 to TRBJ2-7; 8 bases are shared with TRBD1. J lost 2 bases, V lost 5 bases, and 11 bases had no gene match. Germline V CDR1 and CDR2: SGHTA, FQGNSA. The CDR3 contains 16 residues. For the CDR3, the DNA is TGTGCCAGCAGCCCTGGACAGGGCGATTTAACCTACGAGCAGTACTTC. Translation gives CASSPGQGDLTYEQYF.

J is TRBJ2-7 and V is TRBV20-1; D is possibly TRBD1 (5 bases). From germline, CDR1 is DFQATT and CDR2 SNEGSKA (reference sequence). Trimming cost V 3 bases and J 4 bases, with 16 bases left between them. The CDR3 sequence is 14 residues long. As DNA, the CDR3 is TGCAGTGCTAGCCCACAGGAAAATCTGTACGAGCAGTACTTC. This encodes CSASPQENLYEQYF.

This clonotype came up a few times. The genes are TRBV4-2 and TRBJ2-5; 7 bases match TRBD2. CDR3 size: 16 residues. With 1 base clipped from V and 5 bases from J, the junction kept 10 bases outside the gene matches. The V gene's germline CDR1 is LGHNA and CDR2 YNFKEQ. DNA of the CDR3: TGTGCCAGCAGCCAAGCGGGAGGAATCGGGTTGGAGACCCAGTACTTC. Translation gives CASSQAGGIGLETQYF.

This clonotype was picked up a small number of times. The chain links TRBV5-1 to TRBJ2-6; D remains ambiguous. The CDR3 is 16 residues long. Deletions cut 0 bases from V and 4 bases from J, with 11 bases between. Germline assignment: CDR1 SGHRS and CDR2 YFSETQ. The CDR3 DNA is TGCGCCAGCAGCTTGGGGCAGCCCAGGGGGGCCAACGTCCTGACTTTC. Protein sequence: CASSLGQPRGANVLTF.

The rearrangement uses TRBV5-1 and TRBJ2-3, with a weak D call TRBD2 (7 bases). The germline V gene has CDR1 SGHRS and CDR2 YFSETQ. The V end was cut by 7 bases, the J end by 5 bases, with 14 bases between. The CDR3 totals 13 residues. The CDR3: CASGRGAEDTQYF. In nucleotides, the CDR3 is TGCGCCAGCGGGAGGGGGGCCGAAGATACGCAGTATTTT.

The J gene is TRBJ2-3, the V gene TRBV7-9; 8 bases fit TRBD2. Germline V gene lookup returns CDR1 SEHNR and CDR2 FQNEAQ (reference sequence). The CDR3 consists of 17 residues. J lost 4 bases, V lost 6 bases, and 15 bases had no gene match. The CDR3 is CASRFTSGSFGSDTQYF. The CDR3 DNA sequence: TGTGCCAGCAGATTTACTAGCGGTTCCTTTGGCTCAGATACGCAGTATTTT.

This clonotype occurred a few times. The CDR3 DNA follows: TGTGCCAGCAGCGCTCCCGGGGCCTTTGGAAACACCATATATTTT. It specifies CASSAPGAFGNTIYF. The genes are TRBV11-2 and TRBJ1-3, with D perhaps matching TRBD1 (5 bases). CDR3 length: 15 residues. V lost 5 bases and J lost 3, with 14 bases in between. The germline V gene has CDR1 SGHAT and CDR2 FQNNGV.

The sample holds one count of this clonotype. The chain is built from TRBV7-8 and TRBJ2-7, with a possible D match to TRBD2 (6 bases). The CDR3 consists of 16 residues. V lost 5 bases and J 0 bases, leaving 17 bases between the germline ends. Germline CDR1 reads SGHVS; CDR2 reads FQNEAQ. The CDR3 here is CASSPRGGKSSYEQYF. For the CDR3, the DNA is TGTGCCAGCAGCCCGCGCGGAGGGAAAAGCTCCTACGAGCAGTACTTC.

CDR3: CASSPLWGRGGGELFF. CDR3 sequence (DNA): TGTGCCAGCAGTCCCCTGTGGGGGCGGGGAGGCGGGGAGCTGTTTTTT. The V call is TRBV6-1, the J call TRBJ2-2; tentatively, D is TRBD1 or TRBD2 (6 bases each). The germline V and J ends were trimmed by 5 bases and 7 bases, with 20 bases remaining between them. This CDR3 comprises 16 residues. Germline V gene lookup returns CDR1 MNHNS and CDR2 SASEGT.

The sample holds a few counts of this clonotype. This chain links TRBV28 with TRBJ2-7, with 7 nucleotides matching TRBD1. This CDR3 spans 14 amino acids. V lost 5 bases and J lost 0; bases outside the gene matches: 4. Germline CDR1 reads MDHEN; CDR2 reads SYDVKM. The CDR3 sequence is CASSIGTASYEQYF. The CDR3 DNA follows: TGTGCCAGCAGTATCGGGACAGCCTCCTACGAGCAGTACTTC. Based on the CDR3 plus reference TRBV28 and TRBJ2-7, the full variable domain is DVKVTQSSRYLVKRTGEKVFLECVQDMDHENMFWYRQDPGLGLRLIYFSYDVKMKEKGDIPEGYSVSREKKERFSLILESASTNQTSMYLCASSIGTASYEQYFGPGTRLTVT.

Many counts were recorded for this clonotype. V usage is TRBV4-1 and J usage is TRBJ2-1; 9 bases fit TRBD2. Germline values: CDR1 MGHRA, CDR2 YSYEKL. The V segment lost 5 bases and the J segment 3 bases; nucleotides outside the gene matches: 2. The CDR3 spans 14 residues. Written as DNA, the CDR3 is TGCGCCAGCAGCGGGACTAGCCTCTACAATGAGCAGTTCTTC. Its translation: CASSGTSLYNEQFF.

This clonotype was recorded a few times. The chain employs TRBV3-1 and TRBJ2-7, with D possibly being TRBD1 (6 bases). Trimming left V 2 bases short and J 6 bases short, with 17 bases between. The CDR3 has 15 amino acids. CDR1 and CDR2 (germline): LGHDT, YNNKEL (reference sequence). CDR3 sequence (DNA): TGTGCCAGCAGCCAAACAACAGGGACGTTGGGCGAGCAGTACTTC. This encodes CASSQTTGTLGEQYF.

This chain joins TRBV20-1 and TRBJ2-1; D is unresolved. This CDR3 has 12 amino acids. V was shortened by 0 bases and J by 15 bases, with 15 bases between the two germline ends. Germline V gene lookup returns CDR1 DFQATT and CDR2 SNEGSKA (reference sequence). The CDR3, as DNA: TGCAGTGCTAGAGAGGACGGCAACAATGGGTTCTTC. Protein product: CSAREDGNNGFF.

This chain uses TRBV7-3 with TRBJ1-1; D gene unclear. Germline values: CDR1 SGHTA, CDR2 FQGTGA. V was clipped by 0 bases and J by 1 base, with 15 bases between them. This CDR3 region has 17 residues. The CDR3 DNA is TGTGCCAGCAGCTTAACGGCGCGGGAGGCGGGGAACACTGAAGCTTTCTTT. Its protein is CASSLTAREAGNTEAFF.

V is TRBV16 and J is TRBJ1-1; 8 nucleotides match TRBD1. J lost 5 bases, V lost 4 bases, and 6 bases had no gene match. The CDR3 runs 14 residues. CDR1 is KGHSY and CDR2 is FQNENV in the germline V gene. For the CDR3, the DNA is TGTGCCAGCAGCCCTTCACAGGGGGGGACTGAAGCTTTCTTT. This sequence encodes CASSPSQGGTEAFF.

This clonotype was counted between two and nine times. The rearrangement joins TRBV6-2 or TRBV6-3 to TRBJ1-5; D remains unclear. CDR3 length: 14 residues. V lost 0 bases to trimming and J lost 7 bases, with 10 bases between them. CDR1 and CDR2 (germline): MNHEY, SVGEGT. CDR3 loop: CASSYSGPGQPQHF. The CDR3 region has the DNA TGTGCCAGCAGTTACTCGGGCCCCGGGCAGCCCCAGCATTTT.

V and J are TRBV12-3 or TRBV12-4 and TRBJ1-5; D is undetermined. The ends were cut back, 4 bases at V and 4 bases at J, with 17 bases in the middle. The CDR3 loop spans 16 amino acids. The CDR3 nucleotides read TGTGCCAGCAGTTCTCCTACGGTGAGGGAGAATCAGCCCCAGCATTTT. Translation: CASSSPTVRENQPQHF.

This clonotype was picked up a small number of times. V is TRBV25-1 and J is TRBJ2-7, with 7 bases that match TRBD1. The CDR3 consists of 13 residues. V was pared by 7 bases and J by 5 bases, with 8 bases of the junction left unmatched. Germline V gene data show CDR1 as MGHDK and CDR2 as SYGVNS. CDR3 region: CASTRQGRNEQYF. The DNA of the CDR3 is TGTGCCAGCACCCGACAGGGTCGCAACGAGCAGTACTTC.

The chain has TRBV12-3 or TRBV12-4 and TRBJ2-2; TRBD1 agrees at 11 bases. The CDR3 consists of 15 residues. J gave up 7 bases and V 5 bases, and 6 bases lay outside the gene matches. The CDR3 sequence: CASSLSDRGHGELFF. In DNA, the CDR3 is TGTGCCAGCAGTCTATCGGACAGGGGGCACGGGGAGCTGTTTTTT.